A selection of T cell receptor beta chains follows, all from one sample in a study of radiotherapy plus CTLA-4 blockade in lung cancer. Method: immunoSEQ multiplex PCR; TCRdb's copy keeps in-frame clones and lacks some. The repertoire holds about 30,000 clones, with 79% as singletons. The sequences come from peripheral blood, collected from a patient treated with radiotherapy plus ipilimumab. The receptor source for this set is a human donor with non-small cell lung cancer that progressed on radiotherapy plus ipilimumab. The CDR3 runs from the conserved cysteine through the conserved F or W. The D gene is left open where the match is weak.

v_call,j_call,d_call,cdr3_aa
TRBV10-3,TRBJ2-1,-,CAISEGVYNEQFF
TRBV28,TRBJ2-3,-,CASSSPGGTDTQYF
TRBV9,TRBJ2-5,TRBD2,CASSAGLAGQETQYF
TRBV9,TRBJ2-3,TRBD2,CASSPTSGVHTDTQYF
TRBV29-1,TRBJ1-1,-,CSVDQGRGTEAFF
TRBV18,TRBJ2-2,-,CASSPPMLFTGELFF
TRBV25-1,TRBJ1-2,TRBD1,CASSDTGQGEYGYTF
TRBV4-1,TRBJ2-3,-,CASSQETSTDTQYF
TRBV6-1,TRBJ1-5,-,CASSETPGLLNQPQHF
TRBV29-1,TRBJ1-5,-,CSVGEIEGSQHF
TRBV4-1,TRBJ2-7,TRBD2,CASSQTRGGVYEQYF
TRBV28,TRBJ2-6,-,CASSFSAAVISGANVLTF
TRBV4-3,TRBJ2-7,TRBD1,CASSQVRPGTGGYEQYF
TRBV4-3,TRBJ2-7,-,CASSQDSGNSYEQYF
TRBV6-5,TRBJ2-2,-,CASSVAGELFF
TRBV6-1,TRBJ1-3,-,CASSFDLSGNTIYF
TRBV27,TRBJ2-5,TRBD1,CARRRDRRPPERPQYF
TRBV28,TRBJ2-2,TRBD2,CASSSGLATTGELFF
TRBV28,TRBJ2-7,-,CASSFNRRGYEQYF
TRBV5-1,TRBJ1-4,TRBD1,CASSPGGQGATNEKLFF
TRBV11-3,TRBJ2-7,-,CASSLGDGPYEQYF
TRBV2,TRBJ1-1,-,CASSDRLWTEAFF
TRBV5-4,TRBJ1-2,-,CASSLGVLANYGYTF
TRBV7-3,TRBJ2-5,-,CASSLIPGGETQYF
TRBV5-6,TRBJ2-1,-,CASSLSGSRQYNEQFF
TRBV6-5,TRBJ1-5,-,CASSYSVGQPQHF
TRBV7-9,TRBJ1-4,-,CASSFLPDGSNEKLFF
TRBV20-1,TRBJ2-1,-,CSARPYNEQFF
TRBV2,TRBJ1-5,-,CASSEFRNNQPQHF
TRBV10-1,TRBJ1-5,-,CASSALYSNQPQHF
TRBV4-1,TRBJ1-4,-,CASSPGVTTNEKLFF
TRBV6-6,TRBJ2-7,TRBD2,CASSTTSGTNEQYF
TRBV12-5,TRBJ2-1,-,CASGSVGLDDEQFF
TRBV7-9,TRBJ1-3,-,CASSPPVGPPGNTIYF
TRBV7-2,TRBJ2-5,TRBD2,CASSSGTSGGPSHF
TRBV14,TRBJ1-2,-,CASRPGGNYGYTF
TRBV11-2,TRBJ2-5,TRBD2,CASNPGTSRETQYF
TRBV28,TRBJ1-5,TRBD1,CASRLGQGRGNQPQHF
TRBV4-1,TRBJ2-7,TRBD1,CASSQDQGQGYEQYF
TRBV19,TRBJ2-1,-,CASSIGGLGHFF
TRBV6-6,TRBJ2-5,-,CASSYAGQETQYF
TRBV2,TRBJ1-1,-,CASIWRQSNTEAFF
TRBV7-8,TRBJ1-5,-,CASSSTNWRTYSNQPQHF
TRBV7-3,TRBJ2-3,TRBD2,CASSLFSGGTDTQYF
TRBV4-1,TRBJ1-6,TRBD1,CASSPHQGALHF
TRBV30,TRBJ1-3,-,CAWSGQRTGPGNTIYF
TRBV5-4,TRBJ2-3,-,CASSFPGEVTDTQYF
TRBV10-2,TRBJ2-7,TRBD1,CASRDTGTGAYEQYF
TRBV28,TRBJ2-2,-,CASSLKTRRPGGELFF
TRBV5-1,TRBJ2-1,-,CASTLGASYNEQFF
TRBV28,TRBJ2-5,-,CASSVTSHQYF
TRBV2,TRBJ2-3,-,CASTLGVRDTQYF